The rows below give T cell receptor beta chains drawn from one sample of a study of blood T cells in healthy people across ages. MiXCR was run by TCRdb on the 5' RACE reads, yielding one entry per CDR3 protein. The table lists about 570,000 distinct CDR3 sequences, 25% to 30% of them singletons. The sequenced sample was blood. These receptors came from a woman aged 70-85 years in good health. CDR3s include the opening cysteine and the closing phenylalanine or tryptophan. The order of the fields is J gene, clone size, D gene, V gene, CDR3 DNA, CDR3 protein. D genes are given only for firm matches. Not every row has a clone size; where given, it reads once, few, many or a size class.

TRBJ1-2	-	-	TRBV7-2	TGTGCCAGCAGCTTAGGGGGCAAAGACTATGGCTACACCTTC	CASSLGGKDYGYTF
TRBJ2-4	few	-	TRBV23-1	TGCGCCAGCAGTCAACAGGGTAGGAAGAACATTCAGTACTTC	CASSQQGRKNIQYF
TRBJ1-2	-	-	TRBV4-2	TGTGCCAGCAGCCAAGAGGGGGGAGTAAACCCCTATGGCTACACCTTC	CASSQEGGVNPYGYTF
TRBJ2-1	-	TRBD2	TRBV7-2	TGTGCCAGCAGCCCCGGACTAGCGGGGGTGGGGAATGAGCAGTTCTTC	CASSPGLAGVGNEQFF
TRBJ1-4	few	-	TRBV12-3/TRBV12-4	TGTGCCAGCAGTTTACTGTATAATGAAAAACTGTTTTTT	CASSLLYNEKLFF
TRBJ1-1	-	-	TRBV5-6	TGTGCCAGCAGCTTGGAGAGGCCACTGACTGAAGCTTTCTTT	CASSLERPLTEAFF
TRBJ1-1	-	-	TRBV20-1	TGCAGTGCTCGGTGGGGGGCCCGGACTGAAGCTTTCTTT	CSARWGARTEAFF
TRBJ2-5	few	-	TRBV5-5	TGTGCCAGCAACCAAGCCCCCGGGACCCCGGTCCAGTACTTC	CASNQAPGTPVQYF
TRBJ2-7	few	TRBD1	TRBV7-9	TGTGCCAGCAGCCGGAACAGGGGGTCCTACGAGCAGTACTTC	CASSRNRGSYEQYF
TRBJ1-2	few	-	TRBV20-1	TGCAGTGCTAGTGGTGGGCCAGGGGAAGGCTACACCTTC	CSASGGPGEGYTF
TRBJ1-1	few	-	TRBV12-3/TRBV12-4	TGTGCCAGCAGTTTAGCGCTGGAGAACACTGAAGCTTTCTTT	CASSLALENTEAFF
TRBJ2-1	once	-	TRBV20-1	TGCAGTGCTAGTACCCGACTTTACAATGAGCAGTTCTTC	CSASTRLYNEQFF
TRBJ1-2	few	-	TRBV29-1	TGCAGCGCCACGGGGGGACGAGGGTATGGCTACACCTTC	CSATGGRGYGYTF
TRBJ2-7	few	-	TRBV6-2/TRBV6-3	TGTGCCAGCAGATCGCCGGGACGAGACTACGAGCAGTACTTC	CASRSPGRDYEQYF
TRBJ2-3	-	-	TRBV7-2	TGTGCCAGCAGCTTAGGGCCGGGGTCCGTAGATACGCAGTATTTT	CASSLGPGSVDTQYF
TRBJ1-4	-	-	TRBV7-2	TGTGCCAGCAGCGTCTCGGGGACAACTAATGAAAAACTGTTTTTT	CASSVSGTTNEKLFF
TRBJ1-5	few	TRBD1	TRBV12-3/TRBV12-4	TGTGCCAGCAGTTTACCCGGGACAGTTAATCAGCCCCAGCATTTT	CASSLPGTVNQPQHF
TRBJ2-3	-	-	TRBV20-1	TGCAGTGCTAGAGGGACGGGCAGATTAGATACGCAGTATTTT	CSARGTGRLDTQYF
TRBJ2-2	-	TRBD1	TRBV11-2	TGTGCCAGCAGCTTAGTCTTGGGACAGGGGACCGGGGAGCTGTTTTTT	CASSLVLGQGTGELFF
TRBJ2-1	-	TRBD1	TRBV4-3	TGCGCCAGCAGCCAAGAGAGAACACAGGGGAGTTTCGACAATGAGCAGTTCTTC	CASSQERTQGSFDNEQFF
TRBJ2-5	-	-	TRBV7-2	TGTGCCAGCAGCTTAATGCAGGACCAAGAGACCCAGTACTTC	CASSLMQDQETQYF
TRBJ2-3	-	TRBD2	TRBV7-2	TGTGCCAGCAGCTTAGTAGTTGGGACTAGCGGGATGGTGAAAGATACGCAGTATTTT	CASSLVVGTSGMVKDTQYF
TRBJ1-1	many	-	TRBV29-1	TGCAGCGTTGAAGATTATGGTGACACTGAAGCTTTCTTT	CSVEDYGDTEAFF
TRBJ1-2	many	-	TRBV6-5	TGTGCCAGCAGTTCCGGGGGGAATGGCTACACCTTC	CASSSGGNGYTF
TRBJ2-1	-	-	TRBV11-2	TGTGCCAGCAGCACGGGACTGAGCAATGAGCAGTTCTTC	CASSTGLSNEQFF
TRBJ1-1	-	-	TRBV6-5	TGTGCCAGCAGTTACTCGAGAGGGAAGAACACTGAAGCTTTCTTT	CASSYSRGKNTEAFF
TRBJ2-7	few	TRBD1	TRBV7-9	TGTGCCAGCAGCCCGGGACAGCCCTACGAGCAGTACTTC	CASSPGQPYEQYF
TRBJ2-1	-	-	TRBV7-2	TGTGCCAGCAGCTTGGGGGAGGATGAGCAGTTCTTC	CASSLGEDEQFF
TRBJ1-1	few	-	TRBV7-2	TGTGCCAGCAGCCCCCTGGACTGGGGATATGAAGCTTTCTTT	CASSPLDWGYEAFF
TRBJ1-2	-	-	TRBV5-1	TGCGCCAGTGGGGTTTCGGGGACGGATGGCTACACCTTC	CASGVSGTDGYTF
TRBJ1-4	few	-	TRBV14	TGTGCCAGCAGCCCTCCATCTGGAGAAAAACTGTTTTTT	CASSPPSGEKLFF
TRBJ2-3	-	-	TRBV4-3	TGCGCCAGCAGCCTTCGACTACCAGATACGCAGTATTTT	CASSLRLPDTQYF
TRBJ2-5	-	TRBD1	TRBV10-3	TGTGCCATCAGTGTTACAGGGGGCAAGAATCCGGAAGAGCAGTACTTC	CAISVTGGKNPEEQYF
TRBJ2-7	few	TRBD1	TRBV12-3/TRBV12-4	TGTGCCAGCAGCCCTCCGGGACAGGGCCTCTACGAGCAGTACTTC	CASSPPGQGLYEQYF
TRBJ1-5	-	TRBD1	TRBV12-3/TRBV12-4	TGTGCCAGCAGTTTAATATCAGGGGGCGGCCAGCCCCAGCATTTT	CASSLISGGGQPQHF
TRBJ1-4	few	-	TRBV20-1	TGCAGTGCTCCTGTCGGGGGGACTAATGAAAAACTGTTTTTT	CSAPVGGTNEKLFF
TRBJ2-7	-	-	TRBV6-1	TGTGCCAGCAGTGAAGCGGGGACGGAACTCTACGAGCAGTACTTC	CASSEAGTELYEQYF
TRBJ2-5	-	-	TRBV20-1	TGCAGTGCTAGAGATTCCCTAGATCAAGAGACCCAGTACTTC	CSARDSLDQETQYF
TRBJ1-1	few	-	TRBV6-2/TRBV6-3	TGTGCCAGCAGTCGAAATGCGTTCCTGGGAGCTTTCTTT	CASSRNAFLGAFF
TRBJ1-4	many	TRBD1	TRBV20-1	TGCAGTGCAAAGATAACAGGACAGGGGGCGAGGGGAGGCGAAAAACTGTTTTTT	CSAKITGQGARGGEKLFF
TRBJ2-3	-	-	TRBV20-1	TGCAGTGCTAGACAACAGGGCCCCACAGATACGCAGTATTTT	CSARQQGPTDTQYF
TRBJ1-3	-	-	TRBV12-3/TRBV12-4	TGTGCCAGCAGTCCCATAGGCCGGTGGGGAAACACCATATATTTT	CASSPIGRWGNTIYF
TRBJ2-5	few	-	TRBV20-1	TGCAGTGCTAGAGACCCGACTACTCGCGGAGAGACCCAGTACTTC	CSARDPTTRGETQYF
TRBJ2-1	-	-	TRBV5-1	TGCGCCAGCACACAAAGGGGGAGCTCCTACAATGAGCAGTTCTTC	CASTQRGSSYNEQFF
TRBJ2-1	few	-	TRBV19	TGTGCCAGTAGTTCCCGGACAGAGTACAATGAGCAGTTCTTC	CASSSRTEYNEQFF
TRBJ1-3	-	-	TRBV20-1	TGCAGTGCACCTGGACCAAGCTCTGGAAACACCATATATTTT	CSAPGPSSGNTIYF
TRBJ2-5	-	TRBD2	TRBV29-1	TGCAGCGGGCGGGAGGCACAAGAGACCCAGTACTTC	CSGREAQETQYF
TRBJ2-1	few	-	TRBV11-2	TGTGCCAGCAGCGCCCAGACTGGGCTCGGCTACAATGAGCAGTTCTTC	CASSAQTGLGYNEQFF
TRBJ2-1	few	TRBD1	TRBV11-2	TGTGCCAGCACCCTCCCAGGGGGCAATGAGCAGTTCTTC	CASTLPGGNEQFF
TRBJ2-1	few	-	TRBV6-2/TRBV6-3	TGTGCCAGCAGCCGACGGGCTAGTTACAATGAGCAGTTCTTC	CASSRRASYNEQFF
TRBJ1-2	-	-	TRBV6-4	TGTGCCAGCAGTGACTCGGTGTATGGCTACACCTTC	CASSDSVYGYTF
TRBJ2-3	-	-	TRBV20-1	TGCAGTCCCCCTCCCTCTGGCACAGATACGCAGTATTTT	CSPPPSGTDTQYF
TRBJ1-2	-	TRBD1	TRBV3-1	TGTGCCAGCAGCCAGGCCACGGGACAGGGGAGCGGTGGCTACACCTTC	CASSQATGQGSGGYTF
TRBJ1-1	few	-	TRBV5-4	TGTGCCAGCAGCTATAGGACTGAAGCTTTCTTT	CASSYRTEAFF
TRBJ1-5	few	-	TRBV18	TGTGCCACCGCAATAGACAGGAATCAGCCCCAGCATTTT	CATAIDRNQPQHF
TRBJ2-3	-	TRBD1	TRBV5-4	TGTGCCAGCAGCTCCCCGCAGGGGGCAGATACGCAGTATTTT	CASSSPQGADTQYF
TRBJ1-1	-	-	TRBV6-2/TRBV6-3	TGTGCCAGCAGCCGCGACAGGTCTCGGACTTTCTTT	CASSRDRSRTFF